This T cell receptor beta chain came from a study of blood T cell repertoires in COVID-19. Under the authors' procedure: Estimates of nucleated cell counts were drawn from the amplification of reference gene primers. This table comes from immunoSEQ multiplex PCR, and its TCRdb copy is limited to in-frame clones, with some not included. That table gives V, J and clone size, and the DNA gave D and trimming. The sample contains about 100,000 clones, roughly 80% of which appear only once. This clone was recorded only once. In germline, CDR1 is LNHDA, CDR2 SQIVND (reference sequence). The CDR3 is 13 residues long. The ends were cut back, 3 bases at V and 3 bases at J, with 8 bases in the middle.

Sequencing used peripheral blood. The receptor was derived from a man aged 55 to 70 with acute or convalescent COVID-19. The V and J genes are TRBV19 and TRBJ1-1, with TRBD1 as a possible D gene (5 bases). The CDR3 spells CASSIIGDTEAFF. The CDR3 region has the DNA TGTGCCAGTAGTATCATAGGGGACACTGAAGCTTTCTTT.